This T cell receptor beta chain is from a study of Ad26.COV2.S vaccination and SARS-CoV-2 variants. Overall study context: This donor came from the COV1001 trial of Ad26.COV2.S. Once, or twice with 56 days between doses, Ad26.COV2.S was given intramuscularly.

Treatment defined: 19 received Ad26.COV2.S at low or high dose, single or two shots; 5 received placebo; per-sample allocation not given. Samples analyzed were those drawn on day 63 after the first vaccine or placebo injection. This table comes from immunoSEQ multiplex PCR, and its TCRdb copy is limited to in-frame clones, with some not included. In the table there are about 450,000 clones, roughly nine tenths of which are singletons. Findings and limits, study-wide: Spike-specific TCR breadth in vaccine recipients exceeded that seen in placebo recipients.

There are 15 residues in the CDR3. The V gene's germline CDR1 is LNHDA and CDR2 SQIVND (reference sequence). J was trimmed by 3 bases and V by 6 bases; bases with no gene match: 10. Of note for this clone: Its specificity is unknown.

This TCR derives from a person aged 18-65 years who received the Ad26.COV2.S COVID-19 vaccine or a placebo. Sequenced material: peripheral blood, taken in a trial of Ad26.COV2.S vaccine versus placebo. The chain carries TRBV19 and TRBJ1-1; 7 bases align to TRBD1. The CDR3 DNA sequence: TGTGCCAGTAGACGGGACAGCGGTGGGGACACTGAAGCTTTCTTT. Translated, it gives CASRRDSGGDTEAFF. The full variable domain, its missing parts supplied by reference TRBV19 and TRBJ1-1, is DGGITQSPKYLFRKEGQNVTLSCEQNLNHDAMYWYRQDPGQGLRLIYYSQIVNDFQKGDIAEGYSVSREKKESFPLTVTSAQKNPTAFYLCASRRDSGGDTEAFFGQGTRLTVV.